These 28 T cell receptor beta chains were sequenced from one sample in a study of CD8 T cells in ankylosing spondylitis. MiXCR was run by TCRdb on the 5' RACE reads, yielding one entry per CDR3 protein. The sample shows about 42,000 distinct CDR3 sequences, around 2.9% of them seen only once. The specimen sequenced was blood, either unsorted or a sorted T cell fraction (not recorded which). Source of these receptors: a male donor with ankylosing spondylitis or in good health (not recorded which).

This clonotype was recorded at least ten times. The V and J genes are TRBV9 and TRBJ1-4; TRBD1 might be the D (5 bases). V was cut by 3 bases and J by 6 bases, with 15 bases left in between. Germline V gene sequence: CDR1 SGDLS, CDR2 YYNGEE. The length of the CDR3 is 15 residues. The CDR3 region is CASSASGSVDEKLFF. The CDR3 bases are TGTGCCAGCAGCGCCTCAGGGAGCGTCGATGAAAAACTGTTTTTT.

This clonotype was detected many times. V is TRBV9 and J is TRBJ2-2, with 7 bases that match TRBD1. CDR3 length equals 16 residues. With V trimmed by 3 bases and J by 4 bases, 9 bases remained unmatched. Germline V gene data show CDR1 as SGDLS and CDR2 as YYNGEE. This CDR3 is CASSARQGPSTGELFF. As DNA, the CDR3 is TGTGCCAGCAGCGCCCGACAGGGTCCGAGCACCGGGGAGCTGTTTTTT. The whole variable domain, remainder taken from reference TRBV9 and TRBJ2-2, is DSGVTQTPKHLITATGQRVTLRCSPRSGDLSVYWYQQSLDQGLQFLIQYYNGEERAKGNILERFSAQQFPDLHSELNLSSLELGDSALYFCASSARQGPSTGELFFGEGSRLTVL.

This clonotype has at least ten counts. This chain connects TRBV9 to TRBJ2-1; no definite D call. Trimming removed 3 bases from V and 0 bases from J, with 7 bases in between. This CDR3 has 14 amino acids. CDR1 and CDR2 (germline): SGDLS, YYNGEE. The CDR3 sequence is CASSDSSSYNEQFF. CDR3 DNA: TGTGCCAGCAGCGATTCTAGCTCCTACAATGAGCAGTTCTTC.

The sample holds many counts of this clonotype. The rearrangement joins TRBV9 to TRBJ2-7; perhaps TRBD2 as D (6 bases). Trimming cost V 3 bases and J 6 bases, with 16 bases left between them. Germline V lookup: CDR1 SGDLS, CDR2 YYNGEE. The CDR3 covers 14 residues. The CDR3 DNA reads TGTGCCAGCAGCGACGGGATTAGCGGACTCGAGCAGTACTTC. Translating it yields CASSDGISGLEQYF.

This clonotype has at least ten counts. The genes are TRBV9 and TRBJ2-1, with D possibly TRBD2 on 5 matching bases. The V gene's germline CDR1 is SGDLS and CDR2 YYNGEE. This CDR3 comprises 14 residues. With 2 bases removed from V and 3 bases from J, the gap between germline ends came to 9 bases. The CDR3 DNA reads TGTGCCAGCAGCGTCTCGGGGAACTACAATGAGCAGTTCTTC. Translation gives CASSVSGNYNEQFF.

This clonotype came up many times. The chain joins TRBV9 to TRBJ2-7, with a tentative D call TRBD2 (5 bases). Germline-derived CDR1 and CDR2 are SGDLS and YYNGEE. This CDR3 spans 13 amino acids. Trimming removed 4 bases from V and 6 bases from J, with 14 bases in between. The DNA for the CDR3 is TGTGCCAGCAGCCCCTGCCCGGGATGCGAGCAGTACTTC. It encodes CASSPCPGCEQYF.

This clonotype was recorded at least ten times. The V call is TRBV9, the J call TRBJ2-2; 10 positions match TRBD2. J was trimmed by 3 bases and V by 5 bases; bases with no gene match: 7. The CDR3 is 16 residues long. Germline V lookup: CDR1 SGDLS, CDR2 YYNGEE. The CDR3 spells CASRGGGTSDTGELFF. Here the CDR3 DNA reads TGTGCCAGCAGGGGGGGCGGGACTAGCGACACCGGGGAGCTGTTTTTT.

The V call is TRBV9, the J call TRBJ1-2; 7 bases fit TRBD1. Germline loops: CDR1 SGDLS, CDR2 YYNGEE. The V and J ends lost 3 bases and 4 bases, in that order; junction bases with no gene match: 9. The length of the CDR3 is 15 residues. The CDR3 DNA reads TGTGCCAGCAGCGCCGAGGCAGGGGGGGGCTATGGCTACACCTTC. Amino acid sequence: CASSAEAGGGYGYTF.

This clonotype has a count of ten or more. The chain has TRBV9 and TRBJ2-5; D is uncertain. The V end lost 4 bases, the J end lost 2 bases, and 9 bases lay between the germline ends. This CDR3 has 13 residues. The germline V gene has CDR1 SGDLS and CDR2 YYNGEE. The CDR3 DNA reads as TGTGCCAGCAGCCAGAGCCAGCAAGAGACCCAGTACTTC. Its translation: CASSQSQQETQYF.

This clonotype was detected a few times. The chain couples TRBV9 to TRBJ2-7, with 9 nucleotides matching TRBD2. The CDR3 covers 13 residues. V was pared by 2 bases and J by 4 bases, with 1 base of the junction left unmatched. The germline gives CDR1 SGDLS, CDR2 YYNGEE. CDR3 sequence (DNA): TGTGCCAGCAGCGTCAGCGGGGGGTACGAGCAGTACTTC. Translation gives CASSVSGGYEQYF.

This clonotype was observed a handful of times. The chain combines TRBV9 with TRBJ1-6, with D perhaps TRBD1 (5 bases). The CDR3 is 16 amino acids. Germline loops: CDR1 SGDLS, CDR2 YYNGEE. V dropped 4 bases and J dropped 5 bases, with 16 bases sitting between them. The CDR3 nucleotides are TGTGCCAGCAGCATCAGCGGGGGTGGCGATAATTCACCCCTCCACTTT. This translates into CASSISGGGDNSPLHF.

At least ten counts were recorded for this clonotype. This sequence joins TRBV9 and TRBJ2-1; 9 positions match TRBD1. The CDR3 contains 16 residues. In germline, CDR1 is SGDLS, CDR2 YYNGEE. The junction had 6 bases not matched to a gene; V was cut back by 4 bases and J by 1 base. As DNA, the CDR3 is TGTGCCAGCAGCCCCCAAGGACAGGGGTCCTACAATGAGCAGTTCTTC. Translated, it gives CASSPQGQGSYNEQFF.

This clonotype was counted at least ten times. The V call is TRBV9, the J call TRBJ2-1; TRBD2 is a possible D gene (6 bases). There are 12 residues in the CDR3. CDR1 and CDR2 (germline): SGDLS, YYNGEE. The V end was cut by 9 bases, the J end by 4 bases, with 11 bases between. The CDR3 nucleotides read TGTGCCACGGGGGAGTCTTACAATGAGCAGTTCTTC. Its protein is CATGESYNEQFF.

The table lists this clonotype with many counts. This chain joins TRBV9 and TRBJ2-1; TRBD2 aligns across 11 bases. The CDR3 extends over 16 amino acids. The trim removed 1 base at V and 5 bases at J, leaving 5 bases unmatched. Per the germline V gene, CDR1 is SGDLS and CDR2 is YYNGEE. The DNA for the CDR3 is TGTGCCAGCAGCGTAATAGCGGGGGGGGCCCACAATGAGCAGTTCTTC. Encoded protein: CASSVIAGGAHNEQFF.

Ten or more counts support this clonotype. This chain uses TRBV9 with TRBJ2-7; the D is unclear. Germline V gives CDR1 SGDLS, CDR2 YYNGEE. The V and J ends lost 5 bases and 0 bases respectively, with 12 bases between them. This CDR3 region has 14 residues. CDR3: CASRGRAASYEQYF. In DNA, the CDR3 is TGTGCCAGCAGAGGTCGGGCCGCCTCCTACGAGCAGTACTTC. The complete variable domain, with remaining parts taken from reference TRBV9 and TRBJ2-7, reads DSGVTQTPKHLITATGQRVTLRCSPRSGDLSVYWYQQSLDQGLQFLIQYYNGEERAKGNILERFSAQQFPDLHSELNLSSLELGDSALYFCASRGRAASYEQYFGPGTRLTVT.

This rearrangement joins TRBV9 to TRBJ2-2, with 7 bases matching TRBD1. Trimming removed 3 bases from V and 8 bases from J; junction bases left unmatched: 7. This CDR3 spans 14 amino acids. Germline lookup yields CDR1 SGDLS and CDR2 YYNGEE. The CDR3 nucleotides are TGTGCCAGCAGCGCCACGACAGGGTTTGGGGAGCTGTTTTTT. It encodes CASSATTGFGELFF.

This clonotype was seen at least ten times. V and J are TRBV9 and TRBJ1-3; D call uncertain. CDR3 length equals 15 residues. V was cut by 0 bases and J by 0 bases, with 7 bases left in between. The germline gives CDR1 SGDLS, CDR2 YYNGEE. The CDR3 reads CASSVGASSGNTIYF. CDR3 nucleotides: TGTGCCAGCAGCGTAGGAGCGAGCTCTGGAAACACCATATATTTT.

This clonotype was seen ten or more times. V and J are TRBV9 and TRBJ2-2; 8 bases are shared with TRBD1. V lost 4 bases, J lost 4 bases, and 6 bases stayed unmatched. The length of the CDR3 is 15 residues. Germline assignment: CDR1 SGDLS and CDR2 YYNGEE. In nucleotides, the CDR3 is TGTGCCAGCAGCTTTCGGACAGGGCTCACCGGGGAGCTGTTTTTT. Translated, it gives CASSFRTGLTGELFF.

This clonotype was seen at least ten times. The chain couples TRBV9 to TRBJ1-4, with D possibly TRBD1 on 6 matching bases. The CDR3 runs 12 residues. Germline V gene data show CDR1 as SGDLS and CDR2 as YYNGEE. Trimming left V 3 bases short and J 8 bases short, with 8 bases between. The CDR3 DNA follows: TGTGCCAGCAGCGCCCAGGGGGAAAAACTGTTTTTT. Translated: CASSAQGEKLFF.

This clonotype appeared many times. This chain joins TRBV9 and TRBJ2-7; TRBD2 matches 8 bases. CDR3 length: 14 amino acids. V trimming: 3 bases; J trimming: 6 bases; junction bases outside the gene matches: 8. The germline CDR1 and CDR2 sequences are SGDLS and YYNGEE. Written as DNA, the CDR3 is TGTGCCAGCAGCGCGGGGGGGCGAGGGGGCGAGCAGTACTTC. Protein: CASSAGGRGGEQYF.

In this sample, this clonotype turned up many times. The chain combines TRBV9 with TRBJ1-1; D not certain. Deletions cut 0 bases from V and 0 bases from J, with 12 bases between. This CDR3 is built from 16 residues. Germline V gene sequence: CDR1 SGDLS, CDR2 YYNGEE. CDR3 nucleotides: TGTGCCAGCAGCGTAGGACTCCGGGAGATGAACACTGAAGCTTTCTTT. Translating it yields CASSVGLREMNTEAFF.

This clonotype was observed at least ten times. The chain has TRBV9 and TRBJ2-7; a weak D match, TRBD2 (5 bases). This CDR3 comprises 15 residues. Trimming left V 0 bases short and J 3 bases short, with 13 bases between. Germline CDR1 and CDR2: SGDLS and YYNGEE. The CDR3 sequence is CASSVAAGLIYEQYF. The DNA of the CDR3 is TGTGCCAGCAGCGTAGCAGCAGGACTCATCTACGAGCAGTACTTC.

This clonotype was seen ten or more times. The chain recombines TRBV9 with TRBJ2-5, with a possible D match to TRBD2 (5 bases). Trimming removed 0 bases at V and 4 bases at J, with 7 bases between. CDR3 length: 13 amino acids. CDR1 SGDLS and CDR2 YYNGEE come from the germline V gene. CDR3 DNA: TGTGCCAGCAGCGTAGATGAGGGAGAGACCCAGTACTTC. Translation gives CASSVDEGETQYF.

This clonotype has a count of ten or more. The V call is TRBV9, the J call TRBJ2-2; D uncertain. CDR3 length: 14 residues. Germline CDR1 is SGDLS and CDR2 is YYNGEE. V dropped 0 bases and J dropped 4 bases, with 7 bases sitting between them. CDR3 nucleotide sequence: TGTGCCAGCAGCGTAGGATTTAGCACCGGGGAGCTGTTTTTT. This sequence encodes CASSVGFSTGELFF.

This clonotype was observed many times. This chain links TRBV9 with TRBJ1-1; D remains unclear. The length of the CDR3 is 12 residues. CDR1 and CDR2 (germline): SGDLS, YYNGEE. Trimming left V 0 bases short and J 4 bases short, with 4 bases between. CDR3 DNA sequence: TGTGCCAGCAGCGTAGAGACCACTGAAGCTTTCTTT. The encoded protein is CASSVETTEAFF.

This clonotype was counted many times. V usage is TRBV9 and J usage is TRBJ2-7; 12 bases line up with TRBD2. With 7 bases clipped from V and 6 bases from J, the junction kept 8 bases outside the gene matches. Germline values: CDR1 SGDLS, CDR2 YYNGEE. The CDR3 has 14 residues. This CDR3 reads CASSRTSGIPEQYF. CDR3 nucleotides: TGTGCCAGCTCACGGACTAGCGGGATTCCCGAGCAGTACTTC.

This clonotype was recorded many times. The V gene is TRBV9, the J gene TRBJ2-1; tentatively, D is TRBD2 (5 bases). The CDR3 length is 14 residues. V shed 3 bases and J shed 9 bases, with 16 bases lying between them. The germline V gene encodes CDR1 SGDLS and CDR2 YYNGEE. Here the CDR3 reads CASSGRFGGSEQFF. The DNA for the CDR3 is TGTGCCAGCAGCGGGAGGTTTGGAGGTAGTGAGCAGTTCTTC.

The table lists this clonotype with many counts. This chain joins TRBV9 and TRBJ2-6; D not certain. The V end lost 0 bases, the J end lost 1 base, and 8 bases lay between the germline ends. CDR1 and CDR2 from the germline V gene are SGDLS and YYNGEE. This CDR3 contains 16 residues. The CDR3 bases are TGTGCCAGCAGCGTAGGTTGGGGATCTGGGGCCAACGTCCTGACTTTC. This codes for CASSVGWGSGANVLTF.